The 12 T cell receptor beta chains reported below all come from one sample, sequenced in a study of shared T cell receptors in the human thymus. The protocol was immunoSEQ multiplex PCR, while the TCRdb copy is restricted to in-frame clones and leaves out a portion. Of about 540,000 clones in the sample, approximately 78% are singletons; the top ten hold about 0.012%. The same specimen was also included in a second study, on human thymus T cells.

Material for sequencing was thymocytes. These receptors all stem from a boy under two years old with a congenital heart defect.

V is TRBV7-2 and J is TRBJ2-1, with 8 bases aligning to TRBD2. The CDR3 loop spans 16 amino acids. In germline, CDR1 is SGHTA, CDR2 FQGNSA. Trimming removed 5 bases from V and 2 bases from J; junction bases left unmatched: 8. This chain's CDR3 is CASSLLTSGPYNEQFF. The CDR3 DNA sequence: TGTGCCAGCAGCCTGCTAACTAGCGGACCCTACAATGAGCAGTTCTTC.

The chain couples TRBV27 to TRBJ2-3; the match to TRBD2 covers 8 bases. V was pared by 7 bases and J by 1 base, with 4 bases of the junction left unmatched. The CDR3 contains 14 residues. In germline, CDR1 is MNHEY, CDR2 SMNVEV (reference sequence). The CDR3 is CASTVSGGTDTQYF. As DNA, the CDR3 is TGTGCCAGCACCGTTAGCGGGGGCACAGATACGCAGTATTTT.

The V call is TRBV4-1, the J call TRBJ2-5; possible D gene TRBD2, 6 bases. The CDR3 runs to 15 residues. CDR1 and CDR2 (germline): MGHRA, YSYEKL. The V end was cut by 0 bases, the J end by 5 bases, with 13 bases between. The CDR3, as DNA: TGCGCCAGCAGCCAAGACCGGGGGTTCGAGGAGACCCAGTACTTC. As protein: CASSQDRGFEETQYF.

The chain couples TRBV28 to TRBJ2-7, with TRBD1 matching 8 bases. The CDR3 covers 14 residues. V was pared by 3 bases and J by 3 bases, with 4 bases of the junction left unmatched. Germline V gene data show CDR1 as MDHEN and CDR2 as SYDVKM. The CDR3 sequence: CASSFDRGSYEQYF. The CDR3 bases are TGTGCCAGCAGTTTTGACAGGGGAAGCTACGAGCAGTACTTC.

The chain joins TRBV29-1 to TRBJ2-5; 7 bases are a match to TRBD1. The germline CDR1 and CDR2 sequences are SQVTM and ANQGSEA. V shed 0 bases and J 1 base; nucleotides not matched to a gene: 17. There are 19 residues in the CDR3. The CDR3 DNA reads TGCAGCGTTGAAGATCCCGTCGCCTTGACAGGGTGGGGCCAAGAGACCCAGTACTTC. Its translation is CSVEDPVALTGWGQETQYF.

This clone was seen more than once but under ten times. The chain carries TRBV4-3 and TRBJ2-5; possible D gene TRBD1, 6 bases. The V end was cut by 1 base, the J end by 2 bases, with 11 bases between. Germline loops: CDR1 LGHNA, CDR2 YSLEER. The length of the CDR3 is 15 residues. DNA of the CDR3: TGCGCCAGCAGCCAAGTAACTGGACAGCAAGAGACCCAGTACTTC. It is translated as CASSQVTGQQETQYF.

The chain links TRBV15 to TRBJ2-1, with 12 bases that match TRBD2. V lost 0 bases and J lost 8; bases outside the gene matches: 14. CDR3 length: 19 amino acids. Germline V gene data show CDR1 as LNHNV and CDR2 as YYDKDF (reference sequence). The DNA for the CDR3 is TGTGCCACCAGCAGAGAACGTCGGGTACTAGCGGGAGGACGGGATGAGCAGTTCTTC. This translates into CATSRERRVLAGGRDEQFF.

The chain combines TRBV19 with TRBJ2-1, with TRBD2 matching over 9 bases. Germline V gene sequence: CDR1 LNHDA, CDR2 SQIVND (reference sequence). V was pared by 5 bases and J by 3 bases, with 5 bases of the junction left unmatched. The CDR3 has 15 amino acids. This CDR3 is CASSARTSDYNEQFF. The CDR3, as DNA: TGTGCCAGTAGTGCCCGGACTAGCGACTACAATGAGCAGTTCTTC.

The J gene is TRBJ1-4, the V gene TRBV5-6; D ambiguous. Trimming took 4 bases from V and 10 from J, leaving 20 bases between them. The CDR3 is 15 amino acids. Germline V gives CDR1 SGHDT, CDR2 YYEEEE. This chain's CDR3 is CASSPGSRGEGKLFF. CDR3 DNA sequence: TGTGCCAGCAGCCCCGGGTCCCGTGGCGAGGGAAAACTGTTTTTT.

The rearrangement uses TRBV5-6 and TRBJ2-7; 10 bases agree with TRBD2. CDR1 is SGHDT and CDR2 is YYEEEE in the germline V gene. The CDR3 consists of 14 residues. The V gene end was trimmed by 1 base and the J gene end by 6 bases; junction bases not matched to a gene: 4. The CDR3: CASSLRGTSVEQYF. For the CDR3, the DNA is TGTGCCAGCAGCTTGCGAGGGACTAGCGTCGAGCAGTACTTC. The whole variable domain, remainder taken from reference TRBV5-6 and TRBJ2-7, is DAGVTQSPTHLIKTRGQQVTLRCSPKSGHDTVSWYQQALGQGPQFIFQYYEEEERQRGNFPDRFSGHQFPNYSSELNVNALLLGDSALYLCASSLRGTSVEQYFGPGTRLTVT.

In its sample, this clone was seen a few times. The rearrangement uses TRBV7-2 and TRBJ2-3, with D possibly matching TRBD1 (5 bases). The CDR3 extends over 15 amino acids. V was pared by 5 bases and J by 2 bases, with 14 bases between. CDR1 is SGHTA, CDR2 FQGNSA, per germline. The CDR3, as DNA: TGTGCCAGCAGCCCGCTAAGACAGCACACAGATACGCAGTATTTT. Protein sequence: CASSPLRQHTDTQYF.

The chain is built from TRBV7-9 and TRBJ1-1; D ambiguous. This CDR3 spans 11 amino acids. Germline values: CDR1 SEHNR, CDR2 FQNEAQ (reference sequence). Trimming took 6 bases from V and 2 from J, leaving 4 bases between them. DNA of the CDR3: TGTGCCAGCAGGGCAAACACTGAAGCTTTCTTT. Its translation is CASRANTEAFF.